These 13 T cell receptor beta chains were all obtained from the same sample, sequenced in a study of T cell responses to AZD1222 COVID-19 vaccine. TCRdb keeps only in-frame clones here, not all; method: immunoSEQ multiplex PCR. The sample contains just over 150,000 clones, 85% to 95% of which appear only once. The sequences come from peripheral blood, collected 28 days after the second AZD1222 dose. These receptors all come from an adult who received the AZD1222 COVID-19 vaccine.

The V call is TRBV7-9, the J call TRBJ1-4; TRBD1 is a possible D gene (5 bases). CDR1 and CDR2 from the germline V gene are SEHNR and FQNEAQ (reference sequence). The CDR3 totals 16 residues. V was clipped by 3 bases and J by 5 bases, with 16 bases between them. The CDR3 coding sequence is TGTGCCAGCAGCTTGAGGGGTGAACAGAAAAATGAAAAACTGTTTTTT. This codes for CASSLRGEQKNEKLFF.

The chain recombines TRBV28 with TRBJ1-1; D is ambiguous. The CDR3 has 13 amino acids. V lost 7 bases and J 3 bases, leaving 12 bases between the germline ends. Germline lookup yields CDR1 MDHEN and CDR2 SYDVKM. The CDR3 loop reads CASNRGSYTEAFF. As DNA, the CDR3 is TGTGCCAGCAATCGTGGGAGTTACACTGAAGCTTTCTTT.

The chain couples TRBV5-6 to TRBJ1-2; a possible D gene is TRBD1 (5 bases). This CDR3 has 13 residues. V was trimmed by 7 bases and J by 5 bases, leaving 15 bases between them. Germline CDR1 SGHDT, CDR2 YYEEEE. CDR3 sequence reads: CASLGTATYGYTF. CDR3 nucleotides: TGTGCCAGCCTCGGGACGGCAACATATGGCTACACCTTC. The whole variable domain, remainder taken from reference TRBV5-6 and TRBJ1-2, is DAGVTQSPTHLIKTRGQQVTLRCSPKSGHDTVSWYQQALGQGPQFIFQYYEEEERQRGNFPDRFSGHQFPNYSSELNVNALLLGDSALYLCASLGTATYGYTFGSGTRLTVV.

Here the CDR3 reads CASSIGLGDQPQHF. In DNA form, the CDR3 reads TGTGCCAGTAGTATAGGGCTGGGGGATCAGCCCCAGCATTTT. The chain recombines TRBV19 with TRBJ1-5; D is perhaps TRBD1 (5 bases). CDR1 and CDR2 (germline): LNHDA, SQIVND (reference sequence). V lost 1 base to trimming and J lost 5 bases, with 9 bases between them. The CDR3 is 14 amino acids.

This clone was detected only once. This chain links TRBV28 with TRBJ2-1; D is perhaps TRBD2 (5 bases). Trimming pared 3 bases from V and 3 bases from J, leaving 9 bases between. In germline, CDR1 is MDHEN, CDR2 SYDVKM. CDR3 length: 14 amino acids. CDR3 bases: TGTGCCAGCAGTTTCGGACTCGTCTACAATGAGCAGTTCTTC. Amino acid sequence: CASSFGLVYNEQFF.

This chain connects TRBV19 to TRBJ2-2; D might be TRBD1 or TRBD2, each matching 5 bases. Germline-derived CDR1 and CDR2 are LNHDA and SQIVND (reference sequence). V lost 1 base to trimming and J lost 7 bases, with 10 bases between them. This CDR3 comprises 14 residues. The CDR3 spells CASSIAGSGGELFF. The CDR3 nucleotides read TGTGCCAGTAGTATAGCAGGGAGCGGCGGGGAGCTGTTTTTT.

The V gene is TRBV6-5, the J gene TRBJ1-2; weak D call: TRBD1 (6 bases). The V gene's germline CDR1 is MNHEY and CDR2 SVGAGI. CDR3 length: 12 residues. V gave up 7 bases and J gave up 3 bases, with 9 bases separating them. CDR3 nucleotide sequence: TGTGCCAGCACCAGGACAGACTATGGCTACACCTTC. Amino acids: CASTRTDYGYTF.

The chain is built from TRBV2 and TRBJ1-2; no reliable D call. V lost 8 bases and J 1 base, leaving 17 bases between the germline ends. CDR3 size: 15 residues. Germline V gene lookup returns CDR1 SNHLY and CDR2 FYNNEI. The CDR3 DNA reads TGTGCCAGCCTACCATTGGGTCGGAATAACTATGGCTACACCTTC. Its translation is CASLPLGRNNYGYTF.

V is TRBV24-1 and J is TRBJ2-2, with 10 bases that match TRBD2. The CDR3 is made up of 16 amino acids. Losses at the gene ends were 0 bases for V and 3 bases for J; bases not matched to a gene: 0. Germline CDR1 and CDR2: KGHDR and SFDVKD. The CDR3 spells CATSDLLAGDTGELFF. DNA for the CDR3: TGTGCCACCAGTGATTTGCTAGCGGGAGACACCGGGGAGCTGTTTTTT.

This chain joins TRBV6-4 and TRBJ1-2; D not resolved. The CDR3 runs 13 residues. V shed 3 bases and J shed 8 bases, with 13 bases lying between them. CDR1 is MRHNA, CDR2 SNTAGT, per germline. CDR3 protein: CASSEEGRWGYTF. The CDR3 coding sequence is TGTGCCAGCAGTGAAGAGGGCCGCTGGGGCTACACCTTC.

This chain connects TRBV3-1 (or the pseudogene TRBV3-2) to TRBJ2-7; D possibly uses TRBD1 or TRBD2 (6 bases each). Trimming pared 6 bases from V and 3 bases from J, leaving 15 bases between. In germline, CDR1 is LGHDT, CDR2 YNNKEL (reference sequence). The CDR3 extends over 14 amino acids. DNA of the CDR3: TGTGCCAGCAGTCGGGGGCGGGGAGACTACGAGCAGTACTTC. It translates to CASSRGRGDYEQYF.

V and J are TRBV4-2 and TRBJ1-5; D is unresolved. V was pared by 0 bases and J by 9 bases, with 12 bases between. The CDR3 is 14 amino acids. Germline V lookup: CDR1 LGHNA, CDR2 YNFKEQ. The CDR3 DNA follows: TGTGCCAGCAGCCAAGAGGCGAGGGAGGGGCCCCAGCATTTT. It specifies CASSQEAREGPQHF.

Only a few counts were recorded for this clone. V and J are TRBV27 and TRBJ1-1; D not certain. The CDR3 consists of 13 residues. V was cut by 2 bases and J by 2 bases, with 6 bases left in between. Germline V CDR1 and CDR2: MNHEY, SMNVEV (reference sequence). The CDR3 here is CASSLILNTEAFF. In DNA, the CDR3 is TGTGCCAGCAGTTTAATCCTAAACACTGAAGCTTTCTTT.